This T cell receptor beta chain was captured by sequencing in a study of blood T cell repertoires in COVID-19. Study summary: Sites in the United States, Italy and Spain provided acute and convalescent COVID-19 samples. From T cells, B-cell-depleted T cells, or PBMCs came the material, which was cDNA or gDNA.

The authors' processing: Cell counts per sample came from amplifying reference gene primers. Produced via immunoSEQ multiplex PCR; TCRdb's table is partial and in-frame only. For V, J and clone size, that table is used; D and trimming come from the DNA. The table includes 110,000 to 150,000 clones, approximately 78% detected once. The sequenced sample was peripheral blood. The receptor comes from a woman older than 75 with acute or convalescent COVID-19.

As DNA, the CDR3 is TGCGCCAGCAGTCTGGACAGGGGAAGCAATCAGCCCCAGCATTTT. This encodes CASSLDRGSNQPQHF. The chain recombines TRBV10-2 with TRBJ1-5; 9 positions agree with TRBD1. There are 15 residues in the CDR3. J was trimmed by 1 base and V by 5 bases; bases with no gene match: 3. The germline V gene encodes CDR1 WSHSY and CDR2 SAAADI.